These 13 T cell receptor beta chains share one sample of origin, sequenced in a study of monozygotic twins with inflammatory bowel disease. TCRdb reworked the 5' RACE reads into one entry per CDR3 protein, no DNA. The sample data list some 150,000 distinct CDR3 sequences. Sequencing was carried out using blood. The receptors were gathered from a human donor with ulcerative colitis or Crohn's disease, or a healthy co-twin of an affected twin (not recorded which).

The rearrangement joins TRBV7-6 to TRBJ2-3; TCRdb lists TRBD1, though no DNA is available to test this call. Germline V lookup: CDR1 SGHVS, CDR2 FNYEAQ. The CDR3 is 16 residues long. The chain's CDR3 is CASSPVGGEGTDTQYF.

The rearrangement uses TRBV7-2 and TRBJ2-3; the D call of TRBD1 rests on TCRdb alone, since no DNA is present to check it. CDR1 is SGHTA and CDR2 is FQGNSA in the germline V gene. The CDR3 is 16 residues long. The CDR3 reads CASSSPGGVKTDTQYF.

This chain links TRBV20-1 with TRBJ1-1. CDR1 DFQATT and CDR2 SNEGSKA come from the germline V gene (reference sequence). This CDR3 region has 12 residues. The CDR3 here is CSARDEGTEAFF.

CDR3 region: CASSLTPGTSGRTLQETQYF. The chain recombines TRBV5-1 with TRBJ2-5; TCRdb's D call of TRBD2 is untestable without DNA. Per the germline V gene, CDR1 is SGHRS and CDR2 is YFSETQ. The length of the CDR3 is 20 residues.

This chain links TRBV29-1 with TRBJ1-2; TCRdb returns TRBD1, unconfirmable since there is no DNA. CDR3 size: 13 residues. Germline V gene data show CDR1 as SQVTM and CDR2 as ANQGSEA. The CDR3 region is CSVQGPESYGYTF.

The chain recombines TRBV7-2 with TRBJ2-5; absent DNA, TCRdb's TRBD1 call cannot be checked. The length of the CDR3 is 15 residues. Germline V gene lookup returns CDR1 SGHTA and CDR2 FQGNSA. CDR3 protein: CASSLTPGAQETQYF.

Here the CDR3 reads CASSEGPVDRDRAETQYF. V gene TRBV2 combines with J gene TRBJ2-5; as DNA is missing, the TRBD1 call by TCRdb cannot be tested. CDR3 size: 18 residues. Germline assignment: CDR1 SNHLY and CDR2 FYNNEI.

The rearrangement joins TRBV3-1 to TRBJ1-2. CDR3 length equals 14 residues. Germline CDR1 reads LGHDT; CDR2 reads YNNKEL (reference sequence). CDR3 protein: CASSQAADFYGYTF.

The rearrangement uses TRBV5-4 and TRBJ1-1. The CDR3 is 16 residues long. Germline CDR1 and CDR2: SGHNT and YYREEE (reference sequence). The CDR3 is CASSLGGALGNSEAFF.

The CDR3 loop reads CSVEGPGLSSGANVLTF. The rearrangement links TRBV29-1 to TRBJ2-6; with no DNA, the TCRdb D assignment of TRBD2 cannot be verified. This CDR3 spans 17 amino acids. CDR1 SQVTM and CDR2 ANQGSEA come from the germline V gene.

The chain links TRBV5-1 to TRBJ2-3; TCRdb's D gene call, TRBD1, goes unchecked for lack of DNA. The CDR3 runs 17 residues. Germline loops: CDR1 SGHRS, CDR2 YFSETQ. The CDR3 protein is CASSSYPGQVGKDTQYF.

V usage is TRBV7-9 and J usage is TRBJ2-1; with no DNA, the TCRdb D assignment of TRBD1 cannot be verified. This CDR3 spans 15 amino acids. Germline CDR1 reads SEHNR; CDR2 reads FQNEAQ (reference sequence). The CDR3 spells CASSFDPGGRGEQFF.

This rearrangement joins TRBV29-1 to TRBJ2-1; absent DNA, TCRdb's TRBD2 call cannot be checked. The CDR3 runs to 16 residues. Germline values: CDR1 SQVTM, CDR2 ANQGSEA. This CDR3 reads CSTPRATAGVGNEQFF.